A single sample gave rise to the 23 T cell receptor beta chains below, sequenced in a study of shared clonotypes between healthy human individuals. Assay: immunoSEQ multiplex PCR; the TCRdb copy retains only in-frame clones and omits some. The profile shows 2 million to 2.5 million clones, roughly 92% of them singletons. The specimen was naive CD4+ T cells from PBMCs. Subset here: CD45RA+ positively selected. These receptors all stem from a man between 18 and 29 years old in good health. Some clones in this sample may be carry-over from other donors' samples.

CDR3 sequence: CASSGLGGGTQYF. The CDR3 DNA is TGTGCCAGCTCGGGACTAGGGGGGGGCACGCAGTATTTT. This chain joins TRBV21-1 and TRBJ2-3; the table's D gene call, TRBD2, was not cross checked with the DNA. TRBV21-1 is marked as a pseudogene. The CDR3 is made up of 13 amino acids.

The chain has TRBV9 and TRBJ2-5; 10 positions match TRBD1. The CDR3 spans 16 residues. V shed 0 bases, J shed 3 bases, and the junction held 5 bases outside the gene matches. CDR1 and CDR2 (germline): SGDLS, YYNGEE. DNA of the CDR3: TGTGCCAGCAGCGTAGCCCGACAGGGGGCGAAAGAGACCCAGTACTTC. Protein product: CASSVARQGAKETQYF.

This clone was seen just once. The chain employs TRBV5-1 and TRBJ2-1; 9 nucleotides line up with TRBD2. CDR1 is SGHRS, CDR2 YFSETQ, per germline. The CDR3 covers 16 residues. Losses at the gene ends were 3 bases for V and 10 bases for J; bases not matched to a gene: 14. This CDR3 is CASSSTAAATSGEQFF. In DNA form, the CDR3 reads TGCGCCAGCAGCTCTACTGCCGCCGCGACTAGCGGCGAGCAGTTCTTC.

The chain uses TRBV29-1 and TRBJ1-1, with D tentatively TRBD1 (5 bases). V was trimmed by 6 bases and J by 6 bases, leaving 14 bases between them. Germline V gene sequence: CDR1 SQVTM, CDR2 ANQGSEA. This CDR3 is 12 amino acids long. CDR3 bases: TGCAGCGTCGCGGGCCCGGGGGCTGAAGCTTTCTTT. Protein: CSVAGPGAEAFF.

This chain links TRBV18 with TRBJ1-3; D gene ambiguous. V gave up 0 bases and J gave up 0 bases, with 6 bases separating them. The V gene's germline CDR1 is KGHSH and CDR2 LQKENI. The CDR3 sequence is 15 residues long. In nucleotides, the CDR3 is TGTGCCAGCTCACCACCGTCAGCCTCTGGAAACACCATATATTTT. Translated, it gives CASSPPSASGNTIYF.

The chain employs TRBV6-6 and TRBJ1-2; no clear D. Germline CDR1 and CDR2: MNHNY and SVGAGI (reference sequence). The CDR3 totals 13 residues. Between the trimmed V and J ends, which lost 5 bases and 2 bases, there was a span of 9 bases. The CDR3, as DNA: TGTGCCAGCAGTCCTATCCCCAACTATGGCTACACCTTC. This codes for CASSPIPNYGYTF.

V is TRBV7-9 and J is TRBJ1-5, with D unresolved. Trimming left V 3 bases short and J 4 bases short, with 7 bases between. CDR1 is SEHNR, CDR2 FQNEAQ, per germline (reference sequence). This CDR3 is 13 amino acids long. CDR3 bases: TGTGCCAGCAGCTTTGGGCAGAATCAGCCCCAGCATTTT. It is translated as CASSFGQNQPQHF.

The chain recombines TRBV5-6 with TRBJ2-3; either TRBD1 or TRBD2 may fit D (5 bases each). Germline CDR1 and CDR2: SGHDT and YYEEEE. The CDR3 extends over 18 amino acids. Trimming took 0 bases from V and 0 from J, leaving 17 bases between them. The CDR3 DNA is TGTGCCAGCAGCTTGGTAGGGTACAGGAGGACGAGCACAGATACGCAGTATTTT. This translates into CASSLVGYRRTSTDTQYF.

On this clone: At the DNA level, this CDR3 is encoded by other sequences in the same sample as well. V is TRBV5-1 and J is TRBJ2-5; D is ambiguous. Deletions cut 4 bases from V and 2 bases from J, with 12 bases between. This CDR3 is 14 amino acids long. The germline gives CDR1 SGHRS, CDR2 YFSETQ. This CDR3 is CASSPVRGQETQYF. Written as DNA, the CDR3 is TGCGCCAGCAGCCCCGTAAGAGGACAAGAGACCCAGTACTTC.

The V call is TRBV25-1, the J call TRBJ1-3; D perhaps matches TRBD1 (6 bases). The CDR3 runs to 15 residues. Germline CDR1 MGHDK, CDR2 SYGVNS. The ends were cut back, 0 bases at V and 2 bases at J, with 8 bases in the middle. The CDR3 reads CASSEYKGAGNTIYF. CDR3 coding DNA: TGTGCCAGCAGTGAATACAAGGGGGCTGGAAACACCATATATTTT.

The gene calls are TRBV5-1 and TRBJ2-5, with a possible D match to TRBD2 (6 bases). This CDR3 has 14 residues. Per germline, CDR1 SGHRS and CDR2 YFSETQ. V was pared by 4 bases and J by 2 bases, with 12 bases between. For the CDR3, the DNA is TGCGCCAGCAGCGCCGGGACTCGACAAGAGACCCAGTACTTC. Encoded protein: CASSAGTRQETQYF.

The chain uses TRBV7-9 and TRBJ2-3; D may be TRBD1 or TRBD2 (5 bases each). The CDR3 totals 15 residues. Germline V CDR1 and CDR2: SEHNR, FQNEAQ (reference sequence). With 5 bases removed from V and 0 bases from J, the gap between germline ends came to 12 bases. The CDR3 bases are TGTGCCAGCAGCACCGGGACCCTCAGCACAGATACGCAGTATTTT. Amino acid sequence: CASSTGTLSTDTQYF. Full variable domain (missing parts from reference TRBV7-9 and TRBJ2-3): DTGVSQNPRHKITKRGQNVTFRCDPISEHNRLYWYRQTLGQGPEFLTYFQNEAQLEKSRLLSDRFSAERPKGSFSTLEIQRTEQGDSAMYLCASSTGTLSTDTQYFGPGTRLTVL.

V is TRBV4-1 and J is TRBJ2-7; D may correspond to TRBD1 or TRBD2 (5 bases each). V was shortened by 2 bases and J by 1 base, with 12 bases between the two germline ends. Germline-derived CDR1 and CDR2 are MGHRA and YSYEKL. The CDR3 totals 15 residues. The CDR3 region is CASSQPERGSYEQYF. The CDR3 DNA follows: TGCGCCAGCAGCCAACCTGAGAGGGGTTCCTACGAGCAGTACTTC.

The chain links TRBV5-1 to TRBJ2-1; D not resolved. V gave up 5 bases and J gave up 1 base, with 10 bases separating them. The CDR3 covers 14 residues. CDR1 and CDR2 from the germline V gene are SGHRS and YFSETQ. The CDR3, as DNA: TGCGCCAGCAGATTAGCCCTTTCCTACAATGAGCAGTTCTTC. This gives the protein CASRLALSYNEQFF.

The chain is built from TRBV5-6 and TRBJ1-2; D is unclear. The germline V gene has CDR1 SGHDT and CDR2 YYEEEE. Trimming took off 0 bases at V and 4 bases at J, with 7 bases between the two ends. The CDR3 length is 13 residues. This CDR3 is CASSLVNSYGYTF. The CDR3 DNA follows: TGTGCCAGCAGCTTGGTGAACAGCTATGGCTACACCTTC.

The chain couples TRBV28 to TRBJ2-7; the match to TRBD1 covers 8 bases. Germline lookup yields CDR1 MDHEN and CDR2 SYDVKM. The trim removed 6 bases at V and 2 bases at J, leaving 9 bases unmatched. The CDR3 length is 15 residues. This CDR3 is CASRPGTGTAYEQYF. CDR3 sequence (DNA): TGTGCCAGCAGGCCCGGGACAGGCACCGCCTACGAGCAGTACTTC.

The chain uses TRBV25-1 and TRBJ2-3; 8 nucleotides agree with TRBD2. The J segment lost 4 bases and the V segment lost 5 bases, leaving 14 bases of the junction unmatched. The germline V gene encodes CDR1 MGHDK and CDR2 SYGVNS. The CDR3 is made up of 17 amino acids. The chain's CDR3 is CASSIVGLAGVADTQYF. DNA of the CDR3: TGTGCCAGCAGTATCGTTGGTCTAGCGGGTGTAGCAGATACGCAGTATTTT.

About this clone itself: One end of the junction does not line up with germline, which may come from a read error. This chain connects TRBV10-3 to TRBJ1-2; 12 nucleotides line up with TRBD1. CDR3 length equals 15 residues. CDR1 is ENHRY and CDR2 is SYGVKD in the germline V gene. The CDR3 sequence: CAMSAGTGGVGGYTF. CDR3 sequence (DNA): TGTGCCATGAGTGCCGGGACAGGGGGCGTAGGTGGCTACACCTTC.

The gene calls are TRBV18 and TRBJ2-1, with 9 bases that match TRBD1. V was pared by 1 base and J by 3 bases, with 16 bases of the junction left unmatched. This CDR3 comprises 20 residues. Germline assignment: CDR1 KGHSH and CDR2 LQKENI. The CDR3 DNA follows: TGTGCCAGCTCACCACGAAACAGGGGCTCCGGGACAGGGTTCTACAATGAGCAGTTCTTC. This translates into CASSPRNRGSGTGFYNEQFF.

The chain carries TRBV13 and TRBJ1-1; D unresolved. Trimming took 1 base from V and 0 from J, leaving 6 bases between them. Germline V lookup: CDR1 PRHDT, CDR2 FYEKMQ (reference sequence). CDR3 size: 14 residues. The CDR3: CASSLAPMNTEAFF. CDR3 nucleotide sequence: TGTGCCAGCAGCTTAGCTCCGATGAACACTGAAGCTTTCTTT. Looking up the rest from reference TRBV13 and TRBJ1-1 gives the full variable domain: AAGVIQSPRHLIKEKRETATLKCYPIPRHDTVYWYQQGPGQDPQFLISFYEKMQSDKGSIPDRFSAQQFSDYHSELNMSSLELGDSALYFCASSLAPMNTEAFFGQGTRLTVV.

The chain links TRBV28 to TRBJ2-7, with 9 nucleotides matching TRBD2. The CDR3 consists of 14 residues. J gave up 5 bases and V 4 bases, and 6 bases lay outside the gene matches. CDR1 is MDHEN, CDR2 SYDVKM, per germline. The CDR3 nucleotides read TGTGCCAGCAGTTCTGTAGCGGGAGACCACGAGCAGTACTTC. Translating it yields CASSSVAGDHEQYF.

The chain has TRBV6-5 and TRBJ2-7; 9 nucleotides agree with TRBD2. Germline-derived CDR1 and CDR2 are MNHEY and SVGAGI. Germline trimming cut 6 bases from V and 4 bases from J; bases unmatched to any gene: 10. This CDR3 is 15 amino acids long. The CDR3 loop reads CASSPAGAGGYEQYF. The CDR3 bases are TGTGCCAGCAGCCCTGCGGGGGCGGGAGGGTACGAGCAGTACTTC.

The rearrangement joins TRBV28 to TRBJ1-1; 10 nucleotides align to TRBD1. The CDR3 totals 18 residues. The V and J ends lost 2 bases and 1 base, in that order; junction bases with no gene match: 10. Germline CDR1 and CDR2: MDHEN and SYDVKM. CDR3 region: CASSLGSLWDRGNTEAFF. The DNA of the CDR3 is TGTGCCAGCAGTTTAGGGAGTCTTTGGGACAGGGGGAACACTGAAGCTTTCTTT.